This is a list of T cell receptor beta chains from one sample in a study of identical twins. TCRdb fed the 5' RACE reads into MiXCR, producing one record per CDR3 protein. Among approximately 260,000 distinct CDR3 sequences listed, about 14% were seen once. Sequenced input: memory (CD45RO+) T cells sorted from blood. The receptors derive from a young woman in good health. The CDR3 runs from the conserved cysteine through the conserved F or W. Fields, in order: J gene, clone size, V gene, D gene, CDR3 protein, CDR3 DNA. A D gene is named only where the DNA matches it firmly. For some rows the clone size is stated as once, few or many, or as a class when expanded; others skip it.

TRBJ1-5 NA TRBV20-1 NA CSAQGGLSNQPQHF TGCAGTGCTCAAGGGGGGCTTAGCAATCAGCCCCAGCATTTT
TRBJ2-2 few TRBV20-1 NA CSAHDSGNTGELFF TGCAGTGCTCATGATAGCGGTAACACCGGGGAGCTGTTTTTT
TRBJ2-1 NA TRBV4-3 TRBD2 CASSPGASGFYNEQFF TGCGCCAGCAGCCCTGGGGCTAGCGGCTTCTACAATGAGCAGTTCTTC
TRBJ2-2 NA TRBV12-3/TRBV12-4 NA CASLRAESTGELFF TGTGCCAGTTTGAGAGCGGAAAGCACCGGGGAGCTGTTTTTT
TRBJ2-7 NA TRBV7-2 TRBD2 CASSWGSGSYEQYF TGTGCCAGCAGCTGGGGAAGCGGGAGCTACGAGCAGTACTTC
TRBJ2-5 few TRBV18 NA CASSPPGIRGETQYF TGTGCCAGCTCACCACCAGGGATTCGAGGGGAGACCCAGTACTTC
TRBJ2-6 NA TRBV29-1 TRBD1 CSGQVSGANVLTF TGCAGTGGACAGGTCTCTGGGGCCAACGTCCTGACTTTC
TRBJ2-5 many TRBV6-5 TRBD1 CASSYLRTGGGETQYF TGTGCCAGCAGTTACCTGCGTACAGGGGGCGGAGAGACCCAGTACTTC
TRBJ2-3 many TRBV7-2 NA CASSLILVFTDTQYF TGTGCCAGCAGCTTAATATTGGTCTTCACAGATACGCAGTATTTT
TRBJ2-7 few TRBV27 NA CASRDHEGYEQYF TGTGCCAGCAGGGACCACGAGGGATACGAGCAGTACTTC
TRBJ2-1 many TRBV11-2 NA CASSSFTLAGRLFF TGTGCCAGCAGCTCATTCACTTTAGCCGGACGGCTCTTCTTC
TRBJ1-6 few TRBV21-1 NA CASSKVGIDSDLSSAKNSPLHF TGTGCCAGCAGCAAAGTGGGGATAGACTCAGACCTCAGCTCGGCTAAAAATTCACCCCTCCACTTT
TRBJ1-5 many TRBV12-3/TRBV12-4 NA CASSFRDGNQPQHF TGTGCCAGCAGTTTTAGGGACGGCAATCAGCCCCAGCATTTT
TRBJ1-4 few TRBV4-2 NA CASSGSDEKLFF TGTGCCAGCAGCGGGTCGGATGAAAAACTGTTTTTT
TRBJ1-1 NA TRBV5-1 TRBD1 CASSLQGVAEAFF TGCGCCAGCAGCTTGCAGGGGGTCGCTGAAGCTTTCTTT
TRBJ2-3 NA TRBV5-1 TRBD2 CASSLLAGDSDTQYF TGCGCCAGCAGCTTGCTAGCGGGGGACTCTGATACGCAGTATTTT
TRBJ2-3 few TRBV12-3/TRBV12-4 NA CASSSLVGLGGTDTQYF TGTGCCAGCAGTTCGTTAGTCGGACTGGGGGGCACAGATACGCAGTATTTT
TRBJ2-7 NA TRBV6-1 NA CASTKTSSSYEQYF TGTGCCAGCACCAAGACATCGAGCTCCTACGAGCAGTACTTC
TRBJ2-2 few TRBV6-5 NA CASSHGTGELFF TGTGCCAGCAGCCATGGAACCGGGGAGCTGTTTTTT
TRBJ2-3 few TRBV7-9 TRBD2 CASSIGLVSDTQYF TGTGCCAGCAGCATTGGACTAGTTTCAGATACGCAGTATTTT
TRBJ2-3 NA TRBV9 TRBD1 CASSARDRAPDTQYF TGTGCCAGCAGCGCCCGGGACAGGGCCCCAGATACGCAGTATTTT
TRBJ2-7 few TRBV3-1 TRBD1 CASSQERTGKQYF TGTGCCAGCAGCCAAGAGCGGACAGGGAAGCAGTACTTC
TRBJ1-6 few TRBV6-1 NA CASKGQRSNSPLHF TGTGCCAGCAAGGGCCAACGTTCTAATTCACCCCTCCACTTT
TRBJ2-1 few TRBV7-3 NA CASSLTGQLGNEQFF TGTGCCAGCAGCTTAACAGGGCAACTCGGGAATGAGCAGTTCTTC
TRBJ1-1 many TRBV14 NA CASSQTNTEAFF TGTGCCAGCAGCCAAACCAACACTGAAGCTTTCTTT
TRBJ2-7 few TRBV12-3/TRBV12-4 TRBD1 CASRRDRNTYEQYF TGTGCCAGCCGGCGGGACAGGAACACCTACGAGCAGTACTTC
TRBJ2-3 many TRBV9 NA CASSVGTLRTDTQYF TGTGCCAGCAGCGTAGGGACACTCCGCACAGATACGCAGTATTTT
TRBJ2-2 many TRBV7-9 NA CASSRRGDGELFF TGTGCCAGCAGTCGACGGGGCGACGGGGAGCTGTTTTTT
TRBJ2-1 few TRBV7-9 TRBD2 CASSLRTSGGLLGF TGTGCCAGCAGCTTACGGACTAGCGGGGGCCTTCTTGGCTTC
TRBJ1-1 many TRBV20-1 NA CSATQGNTEAFF TGCAGTGCTACCCAGGGGAACACTGAAGCTTTCTTT
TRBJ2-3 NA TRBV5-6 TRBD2 CASSFFLGSGGASDTQYF TGTGCCAGCAGCTTCTTCCTTGGTAGCGGGGGGGCCTCGGATACGCAGTATTTT
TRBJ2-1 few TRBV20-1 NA CSIRKNNEQFF TGCAGTATCAGGAAAAACAATGAGCAGTTCTTC
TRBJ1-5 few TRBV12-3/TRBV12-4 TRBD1 CASSLGTGTQPQHF TGTGCCAGCAGTCTAGGGACAGGGACTCAGCCCCAGCATTTT
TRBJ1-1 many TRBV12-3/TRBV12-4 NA CASSLGWGRENTEAFF TGTGCCAGCAGTTTAGGGTGGGGGCGTGAGAACACTGAAGCTTTCTTT
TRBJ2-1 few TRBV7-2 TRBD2 CASSLGTSGGPGIF TGTGCCAGCAGCTTAGGGACTAGCGGGGGGCCAGGGATCTTC
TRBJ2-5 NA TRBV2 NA CASRPGPSGETQYF TGTGCCAGCAGACCGGGCCCGTCGGGAGAGACCCAGTACTTC
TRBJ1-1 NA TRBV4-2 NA CASRGVGFEAFF TGTGCCAGCAGGGGGGTCGGGTTCGAAGCTTTCTTT
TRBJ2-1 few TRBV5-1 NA CASSLGGPYNEQFF TGCGCCAGCAGCTTGGGCGGGCCGTACAATGAGCAGTTCTTC
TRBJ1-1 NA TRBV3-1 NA CASSQLWGSKTEAFF TGTGCCAGCAGCCAACTATGGGGCTCAAAAACTGAAGCTTTCTTT
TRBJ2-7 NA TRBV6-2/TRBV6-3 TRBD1 CASSRRGRNEQYF TGTGCCAGCAGTCGCAGGGGGCGCAACGAGCAGTACTTC
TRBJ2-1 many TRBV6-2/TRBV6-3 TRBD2 CASSYSAPAGVYNEQFF TGTGCCAGCAGTTACTCCGCACCGGCGGGAGTCTACAATGAGCAGTTCTTC
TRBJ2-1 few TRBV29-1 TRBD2 CSGGLAGVYNEQFF TGCAGCGGCGGACTAGCGGGAGTTTACAATGAGCAGTTCTTC
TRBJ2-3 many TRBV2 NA CASSVRDTQYF TGCGCCAGCAGCGTTAGAGATACGCAGTATTTT
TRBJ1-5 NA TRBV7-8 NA CASSTAVGSNQPQHF TGTGCCAGCAGCACGGCAGTGGGTAGCAATCAGCCCCAGCATTTT
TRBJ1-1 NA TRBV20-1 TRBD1 CSVSQQGTEAFF TGCAGTGTCAGCCAACAGGGGACTGAAGCTTTCTTT
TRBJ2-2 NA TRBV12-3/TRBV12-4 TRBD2 CASRKRETSTGELFF TGTGCCAGCAGAAAGCGGGAGACATCCACCGGGGAGCTGTTTTTT
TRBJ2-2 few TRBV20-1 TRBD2 CSARVPSGDTGELFF TGCAGTGCTAGAGTACCTAGCGGAGACACCGGGGAGCTGTTTTTT
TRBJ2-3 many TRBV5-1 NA CASSFLGAVTDTQYF TGCGCCAGCAGCTTTTTAGGGGCCGTCACAGATACGCAGTATTTT
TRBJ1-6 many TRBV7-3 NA CASSLSGNSPLHF TGTGCCAGCAGCCTCAGCGGTAATTCACCCCTCCACTTT
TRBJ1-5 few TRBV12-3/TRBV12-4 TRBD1 CASSKRQGAFSNQPQHF TGTGCCAGCAGTAAGAGACAGGGGGCGTTTAGCAATCAGCCCCAGCATTTT
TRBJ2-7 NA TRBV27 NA CASSTGFYEQYF TGTGCCAGCAGTACAGGGTTCTACGAGCAGTACTTC
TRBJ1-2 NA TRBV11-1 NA CASSSNPDGYGYTF TGTGCCAGCAGCTCAAACCCCGACGGCTATGGCTACACCTTC
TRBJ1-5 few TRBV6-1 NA CASSEDRVNQPQHF TGTGCCAGCAGTGAGGACAGAGTCAATCAGCCCCAGCATTTT
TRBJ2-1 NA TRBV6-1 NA CASRRRNEDNEQFF TGTGCCAGCCGGCGGAGGAACGAGGACAATGAGCAGTTCTTC
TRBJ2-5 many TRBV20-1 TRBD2 CSASRRGREETQYF TGCAGTGCTAGTCGCCGAGGGAGGGAGGAGACCCAGTACTTC
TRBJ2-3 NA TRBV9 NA CASSVLGTDTQYF TGTGCCAGCAGCGTTCTGGGCACAGATACGCAGTATTTT
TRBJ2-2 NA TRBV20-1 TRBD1 CSVVGQSSNTGELFF TGCAGTGTTGTGGGACAGTCCTCGAACACCGGGGAGCTGTTTTTT
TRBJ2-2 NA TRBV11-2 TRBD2 CASSGYLAENTGELFF TGTGCCAGCAGCGGTTATCTAGCGGAGAACACCGGGGAGCTGTTTTTT